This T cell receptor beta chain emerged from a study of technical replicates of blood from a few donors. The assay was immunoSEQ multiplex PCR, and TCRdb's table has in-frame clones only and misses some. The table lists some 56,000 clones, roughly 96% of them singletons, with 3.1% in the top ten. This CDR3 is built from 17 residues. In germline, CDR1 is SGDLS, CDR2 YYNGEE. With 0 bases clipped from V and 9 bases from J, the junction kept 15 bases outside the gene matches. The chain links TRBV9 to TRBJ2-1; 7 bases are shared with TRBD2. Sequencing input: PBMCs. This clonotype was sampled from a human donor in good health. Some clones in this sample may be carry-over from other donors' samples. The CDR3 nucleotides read TGTGCCAGCAGCGTAGGCACAGCTCCGGGACTACGTTCTGAGCAGTTCTTC. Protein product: CASSVGTAPGLRSEQFF. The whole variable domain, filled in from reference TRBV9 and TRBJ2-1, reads DSGVTQTPKHLITATGQRVTLRCSPRSGDLSVYWYQQSLDQGLQFLIQYYNGEERAKGNILERFSAQQFPDLHSELNLSSLELGDSALYFCASSVGTAPGLRSEQFFGPGTRLTVL.